This is a list of T cell receptor beta chains from one sample in a study of T cells in narcolepsy. Clones were sequenced by immunoSEQ multiplex PCR, and TCRdb holds only the in-frame ones, with some missing. The sample consists of 7,000 to 10,000 clones, roughly 60% of them appearing once. The sequencing sample was made of CD45RA- memory CD8+ T cells from PBMCs. The origin of the receptors is a human donor with narcolepsy. CDR3s include the opening cysteine and the closing phenylalanine or tryptophan. The D gene is left open where the match is weak. The size of a clone is reported for some rows only, either as once, few or many, or as a class for expanded clones.

J	size	V	D	CDR3	DNA
TRBJ2-7	medium-sized	TRBV28	.	CASSPFSYEQYF	TGTGCCAGCAGTCCGTTTAGTTACGAGCAGTACTTC
TRBJ1-6	.	TRBV5-5	.	CASSLEVAGNSPLHF	TGTGCCAGCAGCTTGGAAGTAGCAGGGAATTCACCCCTCCACTTT
TRBJ2-1	.	TRBV2	.	CASKGRDSYNEQFF	TGTGCCAGCAAGGGCAGGGACTCCTACAATGAGCAGTTCTTC
TRBJ1-6	large	TRBV7-9	.	CASSLAYNSPLHF	TGTGCCAGCAGCCTCGCCTATAATTCACCCCTCCACTTT
TRBJ2-2	.	TRBV9	TRBD1	CASSPGTGNTGELFF	TGTGCCAGCAGCCCTGGGACAGGAAACACCGGGGAGCTGTTTTTT
TRBJ2-7	few	TRBV10-1	.	CASSEGHQSF	TGCGCCAGCAGTGAAGGGCACCAATCCTTC
TRBJ2-1	.	TRBV4-2	.	CASSQDPKQPSYNEQFF	TGTGCCAGCAGCCAAGATCCCAAGCAGCCATCGTACAATGAGCAGTTCTTC
TRBJ1-5	medium-sized	TRBV5-6	TRBD1	CASSLTGGNQPQHF	TGTGCCAGCAGCTTGACAGGGGGCAATCAGCCCCAGCATTTT
TRBJ1-4	.	TRBV30	.	CAWSGGGKNNLF	TGTGCCTGGAGTGGGGGGGGAAAGAATAACCTTTTT
TRBJ2-1	.	TRBV5-4	TRBD2	CASSGAGVEQFF	TGTGCCAGCAGCGGTGCGGGGGTTGAGCAGTTCTTC
TRBJ1-6	few	TRBV6-5	TRBD1	CASRIGQGFNSPLHF	TGTGCCAGCAGGATCGGACAGGGCTTTAATTCACCCCTCCACTTT
TRBJ1-6	.	TRBV27	.	CASRPVTNSYNSPLHF	TGTGCCAGCAGACCTGTGACCAACTCCTATAATTCACCCCTCCACTTT
TRBJ2-1	few	TRBV2	TRBD2	CASSTPGGTYNEQFF	TGTGCCAGCAGTACCCCGGGGGGGACCTACAATGAGCAGTTCTTC
TRBJ2-2	.	TRBV27	TRBD2	CASSYTGTSGGAVAGELFF	TGTGCCAGCAGCTATACCGGGACTAGCGGGGGGGCCGTCGCCGGGGAGCTGTTTTTT
TRBJ1-2	.	TRBV4-1	.	CASSQDGGGNVYGYTF	TGCGCCAGCAGCCAAGATGGGGGGGGCAACGTCTATGGCTACACCTTC
TRBJ2-1	.	TRBV4-1	.	CASSPLGESYNEQFF	TGCGCCAGCAGCCCCCTCGGGGAATCCTACAATGAGCAGTTCTTC
TRBJ1-2	few	TRBV4-3	TRBD1	CASSQRDRGARGYTF	TGCGCCAGCAGCCAACGGGACAGGGGAGCTCGGGGCTACACCTTC
TRBJ2-3	.	TRBV5-1	.	CASSLPGGSGPTDTQYF	TGCGCCAGCAGCCTCCCAGGGGGTAGCGGGCCCACAGATACGCAGTATTTT
TRBJ2-7	.	TRBV14	.	CASSPGAGSDEQYF	TGTGCCAGCAGCCCGGGGGCAGGGTCAGACGAGCAGTACTTC
TRBJ1-2	few	TRBV6-5	TRBD1	CASTTSGTGTGYTF	TGTGCCAGCACTACCTCAGGGACAGGGACTGGCTACACCTTC
TRBJ2-1	few	TRBV4-1	.	CASSRREDHEQFF	TGCGCCAGCAGCCGTCGTGAGGATCATGAGCAGTTCTTC
TRBJ2-5	.	TRBV5-8	TRBD2	CASSAGTSGGFGETQYF	TGTGCCAGCAGCGCAGGGACTAGCGGGGGGTTTGGAGAGACCCAGTACTTC
TRBJ2-2	once	TRBV5-5	TRBD1	CASSLGDRGNTGELFF	TGTGCCAGCAGCTTGGGGGACAGGGGGAACACCGGGGAGCTGTTTTTT
TRBJ1-4	.	TRBV28	TRBD1	CASNLDRVSEKLFF	TGTGCCAGCAACCTTGACAGGGTTAGTGAAAAACTGTTTTTT
TRBJ1-2	.	TRBV2	.	CASSELDRQANYGYTF	TGTGCCAGCAGTGAACTCGACCGACAGGCCAACTATGGCTACACCTTC
TRBJ1-1	.	TRBV29-1	.	CSVEGNTEAFF	TGCAGCGTTGAGGGGAACACTGAAGCTTTCTTT
TRBJ2-5	few	TRBV28	.	CASSELAQNQETQYF	TGTGCCAGCAGCGAGCTCGCACAGAACCAAGAGACCCAGTACTTC
TRBJ2-2	.	TRBV15	.	CATSGGGETGELFF	TGTGCCACCAGCGGAGGTGGAGAGACCGGGGAGCTGTTTTTT
TRBJ1-1	.	TRBV30	.	CAWSIGTEAFF	TGTGCCTGGAGTATAGGGACTGAAGCTTTCTTT
TRBJ2-2	.	TRBV6-1	TRBD2	CASSSGEDTGELFF	TGTGCCAGCTCTAGCGGGGAAGACACCGGGGAGCTGTTTTTT
TRBJ1-1	.	TRBV20-1	TRBD1	CSARGQGGAFF	TGCAGTGCTAGGGGACAGGGTGGGGCTTTCTTT
TRBJ2-3	.	TRBV11-2	TRBD2	CASNRGLVGTDTQYF	TGTGCCAGCAACCGGGGACTAGTCGGCACAGATACGCAGTATTTT
TRBJ2-1	few	TRBV5-1	TRBD2	CASSLEVLAGHEQFF	TGCGCCAGCAGCTTGGAGGTCCTAGCGGGGCATGAGCAGTTCTTC
TRBJ2-7	.	TRBV23-1	.	CASSQWPRGPYEQYF	TGCGCCAGCAGTCAATGGCCCAGGGGCCCCTACGAGCAGTACTTC
TRBJ2-7	few	TRBV7-9	TRBD2	CASRREGNYEQYF	TGTGCCAGCAGGAGGGAGGGGAACTACGAGCAGTACTTC
TRBJ2-3	.	TRBV7-9	.	CASSLVSPLTDTQYF	TGTGCCAGCAGCTTAGTAAGTCCCCTCACAGATACGCAGTATTTT
TRBJ2-2	.	TRBV5-1	TRBD2	CASSAGLAGISLAGELFF	TGCGCCAGCAGCGCGGGACTAGCGGGAATCTCATTAGCCGGGGAGCTGTTTTTT
TRBJ2-3	large	TRBV6-5	.	CATGPAPGDTQYF	TGTGCCACGGGGCCGGCACCGGGAGATACGCAGTATTTT
TRBJ2-1	.	TRBV6-5	TRBD1	CASSYFSGGAGNEQFF	TGTGCCAGCAGTTACTTCTCAGGGGGCGCAGGTAATGAGCAGTTCTTC
TRBJ1-6	.	TRBV6-4	.	CASSDKVNSPLHF	TGTGCCAGCAGTGACAAGGTTAATTCACCCCTCCACTTT
TRBJ1-1	medium-sized	TRBV27	.	CASSPGEVNTEAFF	TGTGCCAGCAGTCCAGGGGAAGTGAACACTGAAGCTTTCTTT